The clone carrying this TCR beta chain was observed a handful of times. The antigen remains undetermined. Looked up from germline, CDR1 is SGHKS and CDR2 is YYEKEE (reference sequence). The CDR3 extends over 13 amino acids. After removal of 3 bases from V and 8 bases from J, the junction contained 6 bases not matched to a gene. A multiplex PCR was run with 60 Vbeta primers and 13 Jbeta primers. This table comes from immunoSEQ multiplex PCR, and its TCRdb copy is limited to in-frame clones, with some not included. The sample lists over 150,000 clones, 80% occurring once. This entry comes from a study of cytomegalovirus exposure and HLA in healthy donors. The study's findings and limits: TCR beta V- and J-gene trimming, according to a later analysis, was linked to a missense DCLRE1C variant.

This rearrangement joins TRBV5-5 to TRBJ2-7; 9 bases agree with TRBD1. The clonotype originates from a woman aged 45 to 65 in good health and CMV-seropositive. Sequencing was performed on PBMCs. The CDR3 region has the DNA TGTGCCAGCAGCTGGGGACAGGGCGGTCAGCAGTACTTC. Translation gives CASSWGQGGQQYF.